The rows below give T cell receptor beta chains drawn from one sample of a study of neurological immune-mediated disorders. TCRdb re-derived calls from the 5' RACE reads in MiXCR, one entry per CDR3 protein. The data show roughly 71,000 distinct CDR3 sequences, 3% to 5% seen once. The sequenced sample was PBMCs. The receptors come from a young man with multiple sclerosis. The CDR3 runs from the conserved cysteine through the conserved F or W. Each record gives: V gene, clone size, J gene, D gene, CDR3 DNA, CDR3 protein. The D gene is left open where the match is weak. Size is stated for part of the rows, as once, few or many counts, or as a class when the clone is expanded.

v_gene: TRBV20-1; abundance: many; j_gene: TRBJ2-2; d_gene: TRBD2; CDR3nt: TGCAGTGCTAGTTTGCGGGGGGGCACCGGGGAGCTGTTTTTT; CDR3aa: CSASLRGGTGELFF
v_gene: TRBV4-1; abundance: many; j_gene: TRBJ2-7; d_gene: TRBD1; CDR3nt: TGCGCCAGCAGCCAGCAAGGGACAGGGGCCTACGAGCAGTACTTC; CDR3aa: CASSQQGTGAYEQYF
v_gene: TRBV20-1; abundance: many; j_gene: TRBJ2-5; d_gene: TRBD2; CDR3nt: TGCAGTGCTGCCGAACAGCGGGGGGGAGGAGAGACCCAGTACTTC; CDR3aa: CSAAEQRGGGETQYF
v_gene: TRBV5-1; abundance: many; j_gene: TRBJ2-1; d_gene: .; CDR3nt: TGCGCCAGCAGCGTGGGTGGTGGGGCCTACAATGAGCAGTTCTTC; CDR3aa: CASSVGGGAYNEQFF
v_gene: TRBV20-1; abundance: .; j_gene: TRBJ2-7; d_gene: TRBD2; CDR3nt: TGCAGTGCTAGCGCTAGCGGGGGCCTTTCTGAGCAGTACTTC; CDR3aa: CSASASGGLSEQYF
v_gene: TRBV12-3/TRBV12-4; abundance: many; j_gene: TRBJ1-5; d_gene: .; CDR3nt: TGTGCCAGCAGTACTAAATCGGGGAATCAGCCCCAGCATTTT; CDR3aa: CASSTKSGNQPQHF
v_gene: TRBV29-1; abundance: many; j_gene: TRBJ1-1; d_gene: .; CDR3nt: TGCAGCGTTGAAGATTTCTCAGGAAAACACACTGAAGCTTTCTTT; CDR3aa: CSVEDFSGKHTEAFF
v_gene: TRBV3-1; abundance: many; j_gene: TRBJ2-2; d_gene: .; CDR3nt: TGTGCCAGCAGCCAAGATATAGGCGCTGCGGGCACCGGGGAGCTGTTTTTT; CDR3aa: CASSQDIGAAGTGELFF
v_gene: TRBV20-1; abundance: many; j_gene: TRBJ2-7; d_gene: TRBD1; CDR3nt: TGCAGTGCTAGAGATCCGGCAGGGGGCTCGTACGAGCAGTACTTC; CDR3aa: CSARDPAGGSYEQYF
v_gene: TRBV9; abundance: many; j_gene: TRBJ2-5; d_gene: .; CDR3nt: TGTGCCAGCAGCGTAGAGGGGGATGGGGCACAAGAGACCCAGTACTTC; CDR3aa: CASSVEGDGAQETQYF
v_gene: TRBV6-2/TRBV6-3; abundance: many; j_gene: TRBJ1-5; d_gene: .; CDR3nt: TGTGCCAGCAGTTACATGTATCAGCCCCAGCATTTT; CDR3aa: CASSYMYQPQHF
v_gene: TRBV9; abundance: few; j_gene: TRBJ1-5; d_gene: .; CDR3nt: TGTGCCAGCAGCGTAGCAGGGAGCAATCAGCCCCAGAATTTT; CDR3aa: CASSVAGSNQPQNF
v_gene: TRBV20-1; abundance: .; j_gene: TRBJ1-2; d_gene: TRBD1; CDR3nt: TGCAGTGCCGGGACAGGGGGCTATGGCTACACCTTC; CDR3aa: CSAGTGGYGYTF
v_gene: TRBV20-1; abundance: many; j_gene: TRBJ2-1; d_gene: TRBD1; CDR3nt: TGCAGTGCTCCTCCGGGACAGAGCTCCTACAATGAGCAGTTCTTC; CDR3aa: CSAPPGQSSYNEQFF
v_gene: TRBV5-1; abundance: many; j_gene: TRBJ2-2; d_gene: .; CDR3nt: TGCGCCAGCAGTCCCGACATTGCGAACACCGGGGAGCTGTTTTTT; CDR3aa: CASSPDIANTGELFF
v_gene: TRBV20-1; abundance: many; j_gene: TRBJ2-7; d_gene: TRBD2; CDR3nt: TGCAGTGCTAGCGATTCTAGCGGGGGCCCTGATAACTACGAGCAGTACTTC; CDR3aa: CSASDSSGGPDNYEQYF
v_gene: TRBV7-8; abundance: many; j_gene: TRBJ2-3; d_gene: TRBD2; CDR3nt: TGTGCCAGCAGCTTACGGGAGGGACCGACGGATACGCAGTATTTT; CDR3aa: CASSLREGPTDTQYF